Listed below are T cell receptor beta chains from one sample, sequenced in a study of T-cell memory formation after mild COVID-19. One entry per CDR3 protein, called by TCRdb with MiXCR from the 5' RACE reads. The sample lists roughly 480,000 distinct CDR3 sequences, nearly 25% occurring once. Sequenced input: PBMCs or a T cell subset sorted from them (not recorded which). These receptors came from an adult woman who had mild COVID-19 (a few samples of this study predate the infection). Cell type and time point are not known. CDR3s include the opening cysteine and the closing phenylalanine or tryptophan. Each record gives: D gene, V gene, CDR3 protein. D genes are given only for firm matches.

>-|TRBV27
CASSPIAGNHEQYF
>-|TRBV14
CASSQDQASSSYNEQFF
>-|TRBV20-1
CTQTRGPGEQYF
>-|TRBV5-1
CASSGLAYEQYF
>-|TRBV11-2
CASSPGFWDEYTEAFF
>-|TRBV7-9
CASSFASSSNTGELFF
>-|TRBV10-3
CAIGRDYEQYF
>TRBD2|TRBV7-9
CASSPGTSGSPTEEQYF
>-|TRBV27
CASTSPGAGANVLTF
>-|TRBV4-1
CASSPGTPIRNEQFF
>TRBD1|TRBV5-1
CASSLGQGPTYEQYF
>-|TRBV7-2
CASSLHLQGMNTEAFF
>TRBD1|TRBV9
CASSVGPGQGGLQPQHF
>TRBD2|TRBV6-5
CASSYLKRLALAKNIQYF
>TRBD1|TRBV7-9
CASSPPGTGNTGELFF
>TRBD1|TRBV15
CATSRVGLSWGQGKDEQFF
>-|TRBV12-3/TRBV12-4
CASSHGGQDYGYTF
>TRBD2|TRBV9
CASATSSGSTDEQYF
>-|TRBV11-2
CASSSGHPGSTF
>-|TRBV4-2
CASSQDRRSYNEQFF
>-|TRBV7-3
CASSRYGDTQYF
>-|TRBV6-6
CASSRLSQGGMYNEQFF
>-|TRBV6-5
CASRGPLGEQFF
>-|TRBV12-3/TRBV12-4
CASSLQAPNEQFF